Each of the 17 T cell receptor beta chains below was sequenced from the same sample in a study of regulatory T cells in long-lasting Graves disease (dated by TCRdb to the early 2020s). The meaning of the sample's time point label: persistent/refractory GD, antithyroid drugs over 5 years with positive TRAb. For both TCR sequencing and RNA sequencing, RNA was extracted from PBMCs in TRIzol. Library construction relied on multiplex PCR. Sequenced using an Illumina HiSeq 4000. To build TCR beta libraries, CDR3 regions were amplified by Arm-PCR using iRepertoire HTBI primers. TCRdb reprocessing: public reads trimmed at Q25 with fastp, clones called with MiXCR, in-frame beta chains kept. Merged by CDR3 protein, the rows form single entries marked with the most common genes and DNA. The sample records 600,000 to 850,000 distinct CDR3 sequences, approximately 29% of which are singletons. The ten top clones hold roughly 46% of the sample.

This specimen was peripheral blood mononuclear cells (PBMCs), taken when the disease was refractory, from a patient treated with antithyroid drugs. All receptors come from a female donor with Graves disease.

This clonotype was seen many times. The V gene is TRBV30, the J gene TRBJ1-2, with no clear D. Germline V CDR1 and CDR2: GTSNPN, SVGIG (reference sequence). CDR3 length: 12 amino acids. The V and J ends lost 0 bases and 8 bases respectively, with 10 bases between them. CDR3 sequence reads: CAWSVDPGGYTF. The CDR3 DNA is TGTGCCTGGAGTGTAGATCCGGGAGGCTACACCTTC.

In this sample, this clonotype turned up a few times. The rearrangement links TRBV6-5 to TRBJ1-2, with no clear D. The germline gives CDR1 MNHEY, CDR2 SVGAGI. V lost 2 bases and J 7 bases, leaving 17 bases between the germline ends. The CDR3 consists of 15 residues. The CDR3 coding sequence is TGTGCCAGCAGTTACGTGTCTGGCAGGCGGGTTGGCTACACCTTC. Translation gives CASSYVSGRRVGYTF.

This clonotype was counted only a few times. The V gene is TRBV20-1, the J gene TRBJ1-2, with D maybe TRBD1 (6 bases). V lost 6 bases and J 4 bases, leaving 12 bases between the germline ends. Germline CDR1 reads DFQATT; CDR2 reads SNEGSKA (reference sequence). This CDR3 has 12 amino acids. This CDR3 is CSANDRSYGYTF. DNA of the CDR3: TGCAGTGCAAACGACAGGTCCTATGGCTACACCTTC.

The chain is built from TRBV5-1 and TRBJ1-4; D not certain. The CDR3 sequence is 14 residues long. Between the trimmed V and J ends, which lost 0 bases and 10 bases, there was a span of 13 bases. CDR1 is SGHRS, CDR2 YFSETQ, per germline. The chain's CDR3 is CASSLGGFGGKLFF. DNA for the CDR3: TGCGCCAGCAGCTTGGGAGGTTTCGGTGGAAAACTGTTTTTT. The full variable domain, in which reference TRBV5-1 and TRBJ1-4 provide the parts outside the CDR3, is KAGVTQTPRYLIKTRGQQVTLSCSPISGHRSVSWYQQTPGQGLQFLFEYFSETQRNKGNFPGRFSGRQFSNSRSEMNVSTLELGDSALYLCASSLGGFGGKLFFGSGTQLSVL.

This chain uses TRBV10-3 with TRBJ2-7; 8 bases are shared with TRBD1. J gave up 5 bases and V 8 bases, and 11 bases lay outside the gene matches. CDR1 and CDR2 from the germline V gene are ENHRY and SYGVKD. The CDR3 runs 14 residues. The CDR3 protein is CAIGLSGQGNEQYF. DNA of the CDR3: TGTGCCATCGGCCTGAGCGGACAGGGAAACGAGCAGTACTTC.

This clonotype came up many times. The CDR3 DNA reads TGTGCCAGCAGTTACGGGACAGGCAATCAGCCCCAGCATTTT. This gives the protein CASSYGTGNQPQHF. V and J are TRBV6-9 and TRBJ1-5; 7 positions match TRBD1. The germline gives CDR1 MNHGY, CDR2 SVAAGI. J gave up 2 bases and V 3 bases, and 1 base lay outside the gene matches. CDR3 length equals 14 residues.

The rearrangement links TRBV19 to TRBJ2-5; TRBD2 might be the D (6 bases). Trimming shortened V by 6 bases and J by 5 bases, and 19 bases separated the two germline ends. The CDR3 contains 15 residues. Germline-derived CDR1 and CDR2 are LNHDA and SQIVND (reference sequence). CDR3 sequence (DNA): TGTGCCAGTAGCACCGGTGAGGGAGGAAGGGAGACCCAGTACTTC. This encodes CASSTGEGGRETQYF.

This clonotype was counted many times. The rearrangement uses TRBV20-1 and TRBJ2-5; 8 bases agree with TRBD2. CDR1 and CDR2 from the germline V gene are DFQATT and SNEGSKA (reference sequence). The CDR3 loop spans 15 amino acids. The trim removed 0 bases at V and 5 bases at J, leaving 8 bases unmatched. DNA of the CDR3: TGCAGTGCTAGAGATGCGGTCGGGAGGGTTGAGACCCAGTACTTC. It encodes CSARDAVGRVETQYF.

This sequence joins TRBV3-1 and TRBJ1-2; possibly TRBD1 for D (6 bases). The V gene's germline CDR1 is LGHDT and CDR2 YNNKEL (reference sequence). CDR3 length: 14 amino acids. V was shortened by 3 bases and J by 6 bases, with 14 bases between the two germline ends. The CDR3 nucleotides are TGTGCCAGCAGCCATACCACCCACAGGGATGGCTACACCTTC. This translates into CASSHTTHRDGYTF.

In this sample, this clonotype turned up many times. The CDR3 nucleotides read TGTGCCAGCAGTGCCCCTCCGTTCCAAGAGACCCAGTACTTC. This gives the protein CASSAPPFQETQYF. V gene TRBV6-1 combines with J gene TRBJ2-5; no clear D gene. Trimming stripped 4 bases from V and 1 base from J, with 10 bases between. The CDR3 loop spans 14 amino acids. CDR1 is MNHNS, CDR2 SASEGT, per germline.

This clonotype was seen a handful of times. CDR3 region: CSAWDSGGTEAFF. The DNA for the CDR3 is TGCAGTGCATGGGACTCAGGGGGAACTGAAGCTTTCTTT. The chain joins TRBV20-1 to TRBJ1-1; TRBD1 matches at 7 bases. Germline lookup yields CDR1 DFQATT and CDR2 SNEGSKA (reference sequence). This CDR3 comprises 13 residues. Trimming took 6 bases from V and 5 from J; bases not matched to a gene: 9.

In this sample, this clonotype turned up many times. CDR3 nucleotides: TGTGCCAGCAGCGGGGGACAGGCAGTTGGCACTGAAGCTTTCTTT. This translates into CASSGGQAVGTEAFF. This chain joins TRBV11-2 and TRBJ1-1; 8 bases are a match to TRBD1. Per the germline V gene, CDR1 is SGHAT and CDR2 is FQNNGV. CDR3 length: 15 residues. Trimming took 5 bases from V and 4 from J; bases not matched to a gene: 9. The full variable domain, in which reference TRBV11-2 and TRBJ1-1 provide the parts outside the CDR3, is EAGVAQSPRYKIIEKRQSVAFWCNPISGHATLYWYQQILGQGPKLLIQFQNNGVVDDSQLPKDRFSAERLKGVDSTLKIQPAKLEDSAVYLCASSGGQAVGTEAFFGQGTRLTVV.

This clonotype was observed a few times. This CDR3 reads CASSIPRGGSYEQYF. The CDR3, as DNA: TGTGCCAGTAGTATACCCCGAGGGGGCTCCTACGAGCAGTACTTC. This chain connects TRBV19 to TRBJ2-7; TRBD1 is a possible D gene (6 bases). Germline-derived CDR1 and CDR2 are LNHDA and SQIVND (reference sequence). With 2 bases removed from V and 0 bases from J, the gap between germline ends came to 11 bases. The CDR3 has 15 amino acids.

In this sample, this clonotype turned up a few times. The chain carries TRBV6-1 and TRBJ1-2; D uncertain. CDR3 length equals 16 residues. Germline loops: CDR1 MNHNS, CDR2 SASEGT. V lost 3 bases and J lost 6, with 20 bases in between. The DNA for the CDR3 is TGTGCCAGCAGTGAGGAGGCCGTAGTTGTTGCCGATGGCTACACCTTC. Residues: CASSEEAVVVADGYTF.

This chain links TRBV15 with TRBJ1-4, with no clear D. V lost 0 bases and J lost 7, with 12 bases in between. Germline V gene lookup returns CDR1 LNHNV and CDR2 YYDKDF (reference sequence). This CDR3 is 15 amino acids long. CDR3 in amino acids: CATSRESVTVEKLFF. As DNA, the CDR3 is TGTGCCACCAGCAGAGAAAGCGTTACGGTTGAAAAACTGTTTTTT.

V is TRBV6-1 and J is TRBJ1-2; D unresolved. The V gene lost 11 bases and the J gene lost 2 bases, with 15 bases spanning the gap. Germline V gives CDR1 MNHNS, CDR2 SASEGT. This CDR3 comprises 13 residues. DNA of the CDR3: TGTGCCGCGACCCGGACGGGGAACTATGGCTACACCTTC. This translates into CAATRTGNYGYTF.

This clonotype was detected a few times. This chain joins TRBV6-6 and TRBJ1-5; D is unclear. CDR1 is MNHNY and CDR2 is SVGAGI in the germline V gene (reference sequence). V shed 0 bases and J shed 0 bases, with 6 bases lying between them. The CDR3 has 15 amino acids. In nucleotides, the CDR3 is TGTGCCAGCAGTTACTCGGCCGATAGCAATCAGCCCCAGCATTTT. Its protein is CASSYSADSNQPQHF.